The clone carrying this T cell receptor beta chain was counted a single time. The data derive from a study of blood T cell repertoires in COVID-19. Study-wide context: COVID-19 samples, acute and convalescent, were from the United States, Italy and Spain.

Profiled with immunoSEQ multiplex PCR; TCRdb holds only in-frame clones, not every one. Of around 230,000 clones listed, almost 85% are singletons. The TCR was taken from a man over 45 with COVID-19, enrolled during active disease. Sequenced: peripheral blood.

The CDR3 sequence is CASSPPVSGMETQYF. The CDR3 DNA follows: TGTGCCAGCTCACCCCCGGTGTCGGGTATGGAGACCCAGTACTTC. The chain carries TRBV18 and TRBJ2-5; D uncertain. Germline assignment: CDR1 KGHSH and CDR2 LQKENI. V lost 3 bases to trimming and J lost 5 bases, with 16 bases between them. There are 15 residues in the CDR3.